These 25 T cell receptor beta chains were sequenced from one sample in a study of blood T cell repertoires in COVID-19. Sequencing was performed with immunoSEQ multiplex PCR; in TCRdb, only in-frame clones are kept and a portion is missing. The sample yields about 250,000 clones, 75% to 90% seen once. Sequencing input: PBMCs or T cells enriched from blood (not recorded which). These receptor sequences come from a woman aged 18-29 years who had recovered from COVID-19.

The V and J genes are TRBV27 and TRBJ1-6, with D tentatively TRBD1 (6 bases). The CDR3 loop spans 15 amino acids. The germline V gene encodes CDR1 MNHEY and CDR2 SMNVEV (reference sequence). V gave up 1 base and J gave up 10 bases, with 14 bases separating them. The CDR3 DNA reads TGTGCCAGCAGTTTATATCGGGGGGCAGAATCACCCCTCCACTTT. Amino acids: CASSLYRGAESPLHF.

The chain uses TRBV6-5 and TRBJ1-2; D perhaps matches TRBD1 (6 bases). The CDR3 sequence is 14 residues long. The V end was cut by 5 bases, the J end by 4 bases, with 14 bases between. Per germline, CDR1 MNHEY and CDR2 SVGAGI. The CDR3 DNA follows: TGTGCCAGCAGTCCCGACGGGACACTCTATGGCTACACCTTC. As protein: CASSPDGTLYGYTF.

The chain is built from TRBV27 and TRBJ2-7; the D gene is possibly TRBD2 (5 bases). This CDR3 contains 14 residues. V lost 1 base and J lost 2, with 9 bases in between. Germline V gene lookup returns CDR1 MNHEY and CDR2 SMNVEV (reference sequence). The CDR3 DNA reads TGTGCCAGCAGTTTATACGGAGGACCCTACGAGCAGTACTTC. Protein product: CASSLYGGPYEQYF.

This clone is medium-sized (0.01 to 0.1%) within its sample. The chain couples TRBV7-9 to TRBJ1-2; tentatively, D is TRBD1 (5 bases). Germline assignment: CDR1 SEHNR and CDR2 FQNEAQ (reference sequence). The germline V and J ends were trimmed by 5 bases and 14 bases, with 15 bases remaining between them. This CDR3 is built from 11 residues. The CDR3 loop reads CASSDSLSATF. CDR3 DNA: TGTGCCAGCAGCGACAGCCTCTCTGCAACCTTC.

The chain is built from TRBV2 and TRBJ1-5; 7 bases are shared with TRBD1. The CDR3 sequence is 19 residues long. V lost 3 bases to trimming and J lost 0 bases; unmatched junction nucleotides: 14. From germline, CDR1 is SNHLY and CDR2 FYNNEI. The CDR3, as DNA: TGTGCCAGCAGTGACCCGGGACAGAGGGAGGTCCTTAGCAATCAGCCCCAGCATTTT. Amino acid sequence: CASSDPGQREVLSNQPQHF.

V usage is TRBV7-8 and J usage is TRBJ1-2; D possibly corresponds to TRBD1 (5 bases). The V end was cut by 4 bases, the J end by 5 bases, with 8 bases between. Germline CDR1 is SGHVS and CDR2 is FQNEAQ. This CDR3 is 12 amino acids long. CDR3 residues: CASSSQGYGYTF. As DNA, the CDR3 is TGTGCCAGCAGCTCGCAGGGTTATGGCTACACCTTC.

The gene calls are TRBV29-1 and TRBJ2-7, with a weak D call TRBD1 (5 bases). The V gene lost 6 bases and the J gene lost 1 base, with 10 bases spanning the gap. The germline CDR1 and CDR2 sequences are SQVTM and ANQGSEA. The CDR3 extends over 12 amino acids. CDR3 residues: CSVTDSSYEQYF. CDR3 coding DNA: TGCAGCGTCACAGACAGTTCCTACGAGCAGTACTTC.

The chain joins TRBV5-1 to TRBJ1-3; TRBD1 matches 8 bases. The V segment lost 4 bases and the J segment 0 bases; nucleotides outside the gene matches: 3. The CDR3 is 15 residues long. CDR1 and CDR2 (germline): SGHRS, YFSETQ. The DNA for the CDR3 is TGCGCCAGCAGCCTGGACAGGGCCTCTGGAAACACCATATATTTT. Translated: CASSLDRASGNTIYF.

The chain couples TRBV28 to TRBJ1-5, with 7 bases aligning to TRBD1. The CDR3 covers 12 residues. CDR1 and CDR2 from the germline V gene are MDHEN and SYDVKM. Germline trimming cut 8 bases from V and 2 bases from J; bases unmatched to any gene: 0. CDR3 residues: CASGQGNQPQHF. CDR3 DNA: TGTGCCAGCGGACAGGGCAATCAGCCCCAGCATTTT.

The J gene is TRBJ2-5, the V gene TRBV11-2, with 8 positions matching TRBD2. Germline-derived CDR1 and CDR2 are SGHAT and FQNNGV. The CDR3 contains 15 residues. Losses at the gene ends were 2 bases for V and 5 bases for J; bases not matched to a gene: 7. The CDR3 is CASSLRAGAGETQYF. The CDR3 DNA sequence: TGTGCCAGCAGCTTAAGAGCGGGGGCGGGGGAGACCCAGTACTTC. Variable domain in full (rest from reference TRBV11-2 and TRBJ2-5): EAGVAQSPRYKIIEKRQSVAFWCNPISGHATLYWYQQILGQGPKLLIQFQNNGVVDDSQLPKDRFSAERLKGVDSTLKIQPAKLEDSAVYLCASSLRAGAGETQYFGPGTRLLVL.

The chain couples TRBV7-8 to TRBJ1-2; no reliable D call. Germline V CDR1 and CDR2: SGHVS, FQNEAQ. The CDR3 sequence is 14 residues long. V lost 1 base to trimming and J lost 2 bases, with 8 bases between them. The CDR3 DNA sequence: TGTGCCAGCAGCTTAGATAGCTCAAACTATGGCTACACCTTC. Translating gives CASSLDSSNYGYTF.

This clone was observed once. The CDR3 nucleotides are TGTGCCAGCAGCCAAGCGGGGTTTGACAATGAGCAGTTCTTC. This encodes CASSQAGFDNEQFF. The chain links TRBV3-1 (or the pseudogene TRBV3-2) to TRBJ2-1; D might be TRBD2 (5 bases). Trimming removed 1 base from V and 5 bases from J, with 9 bases in between. Germline assignment: CDR1 LGHDT and CDR2 YNNKEL (reference sequence). CDR3 size: 14 residues.

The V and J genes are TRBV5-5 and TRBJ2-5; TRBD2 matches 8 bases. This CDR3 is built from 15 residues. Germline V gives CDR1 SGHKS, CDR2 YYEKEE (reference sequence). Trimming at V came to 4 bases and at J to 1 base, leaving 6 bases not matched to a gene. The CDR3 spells CASSGSGGVQETQYF. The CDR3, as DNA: TGTGCCAGCAGCGGGAGCGGGGGAGTCCAAGAGACCCAGTACTTC.

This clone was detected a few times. As DNA, the CDR3 is TGTGCCAGTAAGGACACAACTAATGAAAAACTGTTTTTT. This sequence encodes CASKDTTNEKLFF. The chain combines TRBV19 with TRBJ1-4, with D possibly being TRBD1 (5 bases). CDR1 and CDR2 (germline): LNHDA, SQIVND (reference sequence). CDR3 length: 13 residues. V gave up 7 bases and J gave up 0 bases, with 6 bases separating them.

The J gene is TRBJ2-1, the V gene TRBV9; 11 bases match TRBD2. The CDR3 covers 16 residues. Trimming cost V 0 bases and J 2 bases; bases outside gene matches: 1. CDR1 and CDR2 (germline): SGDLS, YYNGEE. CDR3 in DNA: TGTGCCAGCAGCGTAGTTAGCGGGGGGGCCTACAATGAGCAGTTCTTC. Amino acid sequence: CASSVVSGGAYNEQFF.

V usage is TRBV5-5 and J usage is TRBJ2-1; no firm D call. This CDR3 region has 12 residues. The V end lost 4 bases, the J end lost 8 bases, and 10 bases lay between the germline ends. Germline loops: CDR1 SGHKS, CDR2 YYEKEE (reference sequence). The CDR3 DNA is TGTGCCAGCAGCCCAAGCCCGGATGAGCAGTTCTTC. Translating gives CASSPSPDEQFF.

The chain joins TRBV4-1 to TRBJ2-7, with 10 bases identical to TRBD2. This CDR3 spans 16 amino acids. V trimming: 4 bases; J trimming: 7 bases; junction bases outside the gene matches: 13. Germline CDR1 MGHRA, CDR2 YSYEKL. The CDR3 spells CASSRTPTGTSDEQYF. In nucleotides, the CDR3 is TGCGCCAGCAGCCGTACGCCTACCGGGACTAGCGATGAGCAGTACTTC.

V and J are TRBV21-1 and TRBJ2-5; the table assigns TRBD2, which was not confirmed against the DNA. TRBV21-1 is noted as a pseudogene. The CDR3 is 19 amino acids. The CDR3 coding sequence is TGTGCCAGCAGCTCAAGAGGGGGCTGTCTAGCGGGCTTCCAAGAGACCCAGTACTTC. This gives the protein CASSSRGGCLAGFQETQYF.

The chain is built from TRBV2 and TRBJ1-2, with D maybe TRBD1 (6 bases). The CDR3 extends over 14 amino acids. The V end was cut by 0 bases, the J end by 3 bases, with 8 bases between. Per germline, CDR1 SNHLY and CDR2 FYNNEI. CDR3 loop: CASSEARTDYGYTF. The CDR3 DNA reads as TGTGCCAGCAGTGAAGCCCGGACAGACTATGGCTACACCTTC.

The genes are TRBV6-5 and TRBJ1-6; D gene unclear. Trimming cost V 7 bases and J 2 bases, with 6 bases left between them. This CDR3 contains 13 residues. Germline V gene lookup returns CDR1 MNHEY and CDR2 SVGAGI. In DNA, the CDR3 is TGTGCCAGCACCGGGACCTATAATTCACCCCTCCACTTT. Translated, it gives CASTGTYNSPLHF.

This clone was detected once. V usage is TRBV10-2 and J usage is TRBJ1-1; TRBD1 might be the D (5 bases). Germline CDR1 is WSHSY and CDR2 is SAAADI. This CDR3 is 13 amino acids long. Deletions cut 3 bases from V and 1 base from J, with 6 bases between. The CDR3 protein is CASSEGQNTEAFF. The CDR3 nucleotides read TGCGCCAGCAGTGAAGGACAGAACACTGAAGCTTTCTTT.

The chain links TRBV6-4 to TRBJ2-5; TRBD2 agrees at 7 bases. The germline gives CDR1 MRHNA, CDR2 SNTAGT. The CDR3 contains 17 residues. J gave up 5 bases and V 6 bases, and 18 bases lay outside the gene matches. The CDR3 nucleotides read TGTGCCAGCAGAGATTTGGCGGGGGACCACTCGAGCGAGACCCAGTACTTC. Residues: CASRDLAGDHSSETQYF.

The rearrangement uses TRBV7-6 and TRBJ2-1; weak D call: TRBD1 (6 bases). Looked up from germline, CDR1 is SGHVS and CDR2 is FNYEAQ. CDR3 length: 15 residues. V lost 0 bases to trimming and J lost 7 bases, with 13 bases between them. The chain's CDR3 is CASSLAIQRGNEQFF. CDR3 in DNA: TGTGCCAGCAGCTTAGCTATCCAGAGGGGGAATGAGCAGTTCTTC.

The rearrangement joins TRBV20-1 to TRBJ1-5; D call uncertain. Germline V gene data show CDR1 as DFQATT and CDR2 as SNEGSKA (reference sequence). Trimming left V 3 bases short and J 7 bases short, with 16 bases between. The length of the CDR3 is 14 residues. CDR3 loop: CSASRSQVTQPQHF. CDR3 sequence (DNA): TGCAGTGCTAGTAGGTCGCAGGTCACCCAGCCCCAGCATTTT.

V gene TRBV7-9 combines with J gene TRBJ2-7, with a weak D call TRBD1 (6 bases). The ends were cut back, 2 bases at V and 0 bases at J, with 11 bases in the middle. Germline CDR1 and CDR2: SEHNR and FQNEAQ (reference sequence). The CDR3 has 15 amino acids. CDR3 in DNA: TGTGCCAGCAGCTTACCAGACAGGAGCTCCTACGAGCAGTACTTC. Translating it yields CASSLPDRSSYEQYF.